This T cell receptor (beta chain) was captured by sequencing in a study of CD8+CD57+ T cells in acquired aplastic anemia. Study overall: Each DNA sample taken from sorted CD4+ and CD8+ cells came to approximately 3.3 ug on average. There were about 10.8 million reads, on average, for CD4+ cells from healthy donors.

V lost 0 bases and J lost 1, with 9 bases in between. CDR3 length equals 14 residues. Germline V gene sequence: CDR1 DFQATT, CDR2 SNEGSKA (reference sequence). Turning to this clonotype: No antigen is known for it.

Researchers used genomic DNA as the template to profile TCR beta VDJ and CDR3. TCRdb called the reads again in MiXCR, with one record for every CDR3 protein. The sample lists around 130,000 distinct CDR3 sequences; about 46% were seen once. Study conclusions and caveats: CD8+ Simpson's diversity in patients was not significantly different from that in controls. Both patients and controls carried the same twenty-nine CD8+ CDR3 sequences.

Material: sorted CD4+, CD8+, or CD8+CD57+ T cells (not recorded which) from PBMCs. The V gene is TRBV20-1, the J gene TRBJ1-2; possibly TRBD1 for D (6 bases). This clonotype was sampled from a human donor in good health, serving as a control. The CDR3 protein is CSARDTGNNYGYTF. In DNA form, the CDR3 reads TGCAGTGCTAGAGATACAGGGAATAACTATGGCTACACCTTC.